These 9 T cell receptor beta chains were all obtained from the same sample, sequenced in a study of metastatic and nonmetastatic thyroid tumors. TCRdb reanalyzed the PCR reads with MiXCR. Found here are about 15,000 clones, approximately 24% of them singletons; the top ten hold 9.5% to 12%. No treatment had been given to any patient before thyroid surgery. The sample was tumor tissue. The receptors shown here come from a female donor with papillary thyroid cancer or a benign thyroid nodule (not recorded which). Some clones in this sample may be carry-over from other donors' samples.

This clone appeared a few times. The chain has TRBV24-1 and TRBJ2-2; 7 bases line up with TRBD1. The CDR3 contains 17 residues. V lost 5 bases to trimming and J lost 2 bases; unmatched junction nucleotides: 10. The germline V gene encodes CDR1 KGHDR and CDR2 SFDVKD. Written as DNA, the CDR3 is TGTGCCACCAGTGGAACCCTACGACAGGGAAACACCGGGGAGCTGTTTTTT. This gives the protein CATSGTLRQGNTGELFF.

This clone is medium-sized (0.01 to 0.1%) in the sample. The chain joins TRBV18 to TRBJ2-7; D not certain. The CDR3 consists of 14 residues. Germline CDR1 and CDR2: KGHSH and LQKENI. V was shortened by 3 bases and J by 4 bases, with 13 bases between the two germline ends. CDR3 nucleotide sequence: TGTGCCAGCTCACCCTCCCGGGCCCGTTACGAGCAGTACTTC. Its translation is CASSPSRARYEQYF.

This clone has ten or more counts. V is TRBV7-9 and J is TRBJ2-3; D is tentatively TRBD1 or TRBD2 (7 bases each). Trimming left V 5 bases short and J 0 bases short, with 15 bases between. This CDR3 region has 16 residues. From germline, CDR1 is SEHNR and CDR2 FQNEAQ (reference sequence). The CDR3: CASSDRVGLSTDTQYF. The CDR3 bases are TGTGCCAGCAGCGACAGGGTGGGACTAAGCACAGATACGCAGTATTTT. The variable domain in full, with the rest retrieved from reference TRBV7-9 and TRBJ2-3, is DTGVSQNPRHKITKRGQNVTFRCDPISEHNRLYWYRQTLGQGPEFLTYFQNEAQLEKSRLLSDRFSAERPKGSFSTLEIQRTEQGDSAMYLCASSDRVGLSTDTQYFGPGTRLTVL.

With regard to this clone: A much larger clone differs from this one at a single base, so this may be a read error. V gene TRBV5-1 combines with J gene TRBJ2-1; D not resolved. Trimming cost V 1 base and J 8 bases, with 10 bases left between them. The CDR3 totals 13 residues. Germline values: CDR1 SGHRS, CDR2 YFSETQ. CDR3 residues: CASSLLFCDEQFF. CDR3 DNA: TGCGCCAGCAGCTTGCTATTCTGTGATGAGCAGTTCTTC. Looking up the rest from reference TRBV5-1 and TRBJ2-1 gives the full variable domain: KAGVTQTPRYLIKTRGQQVTLSCSPISGHRSVSWYQQTPGQGLQFLFEYFSETQRNKGNFPGRFSGRQFSNSRSEMNVSTLELGDSALYLCASSLLFCDEQFFGPGTRLTVL.

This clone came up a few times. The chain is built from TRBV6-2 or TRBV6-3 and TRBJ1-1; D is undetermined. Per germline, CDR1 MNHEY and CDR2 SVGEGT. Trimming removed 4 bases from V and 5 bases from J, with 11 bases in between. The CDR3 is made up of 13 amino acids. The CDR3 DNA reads TGTGCCAGCAGTTTTCTGTATACGACTGAAGCTTTCTTT. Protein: CASSFLYTTEAFF.

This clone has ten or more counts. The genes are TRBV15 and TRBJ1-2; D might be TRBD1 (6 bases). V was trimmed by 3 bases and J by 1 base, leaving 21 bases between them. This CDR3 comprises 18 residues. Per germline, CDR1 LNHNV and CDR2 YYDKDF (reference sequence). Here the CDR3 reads CATSSRGDIRDLNYGYTF. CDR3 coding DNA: TGTGCCACCAGCAGCCGGGGGGACATCCGGGACCTTAACTATGGCTACACCTTC.

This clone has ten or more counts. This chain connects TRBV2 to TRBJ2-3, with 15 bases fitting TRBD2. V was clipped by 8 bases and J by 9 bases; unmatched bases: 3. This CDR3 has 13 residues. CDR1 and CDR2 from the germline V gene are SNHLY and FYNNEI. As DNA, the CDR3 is TGTGCCAGCGGGACTAGCGGGAGGCCCACGCAGTATTTT. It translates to CASGTSGRPTQYF.

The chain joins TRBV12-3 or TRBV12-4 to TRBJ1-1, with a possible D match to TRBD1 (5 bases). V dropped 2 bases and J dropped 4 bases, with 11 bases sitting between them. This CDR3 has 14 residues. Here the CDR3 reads CASSLLGGATEAFF. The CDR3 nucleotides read TGTGCCAGCAGTTTATTGGGAGGGGCCACTGAAGCTTTCTTT.

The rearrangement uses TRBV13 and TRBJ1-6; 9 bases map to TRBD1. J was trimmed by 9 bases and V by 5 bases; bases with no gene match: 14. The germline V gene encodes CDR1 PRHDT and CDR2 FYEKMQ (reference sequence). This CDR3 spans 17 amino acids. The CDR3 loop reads CASSTHRGLWGSSPLHF. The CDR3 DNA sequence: TGTGCCAGCAGCACGCACAGGGGGCTTTGGGGTAGTTCACCCCTCCACTTT.